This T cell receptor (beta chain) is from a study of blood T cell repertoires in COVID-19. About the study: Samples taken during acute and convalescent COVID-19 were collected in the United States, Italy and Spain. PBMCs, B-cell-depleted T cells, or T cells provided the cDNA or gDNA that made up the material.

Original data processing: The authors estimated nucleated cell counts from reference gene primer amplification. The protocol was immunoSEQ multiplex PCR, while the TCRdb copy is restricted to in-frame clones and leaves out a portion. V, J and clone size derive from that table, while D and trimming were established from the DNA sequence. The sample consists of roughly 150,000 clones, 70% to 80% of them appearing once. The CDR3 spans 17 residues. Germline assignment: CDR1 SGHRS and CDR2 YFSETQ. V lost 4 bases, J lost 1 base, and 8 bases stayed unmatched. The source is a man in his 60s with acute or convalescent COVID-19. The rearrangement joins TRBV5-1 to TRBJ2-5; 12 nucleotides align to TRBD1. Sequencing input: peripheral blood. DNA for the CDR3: TGCGCCAGCAGCACCGGGACAGGGGGCCCGGGCCAAGAGACCCAGTACTTC. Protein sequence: CASSTGTGGPGQETQYF.